The T cell receptor (beta chain) described here comes from a study of blood T cell repertoires in COVID-19. For the study at large: From the United States, Italy and Spain came samples of acute and convalescent COVID-19.

The method was immunoSEQ multiplex PCR; TCRdb's version includes in-frame clones alone and lacks a portion of them. The data hold roughly 220,000 clones, with around four fifths observed a single time. This TCR derives from a woman of 80 years or more with COVID-19, enrolled during active disease. The specimen sequenced was peripheral blood.

The CDR3 protein is CASSRTADNYGYTF. In nucleotides, the CDR3 is TGCGCCAGCAGCCGCACGGCGGATAACTATGGCTACACCTTC. This chain connects TRBV5-1 to TRBJ1-2, with D hard to call. V shed 4 bases and J shed 1 base, with 11 bases lying between them. Germline V gives CDR1 SGHRS, CDR2 YFSETQ. This CDR3 spans 14 amino acids.